This T cell receptor beta chain was found in a study of blood T cell repertoires in COVID-19. About the study: The United States, Italy and Spain supplied acute and convalescent COVID-19 samples. T cells, B-cell-depleted T cells, or PBMCs supplied cDNA or gDNA.

As processed by the authors: Scientists estimated how many nucleated cells there were by amplifying reference gene primers. TCRdb keeps only in-frame clones here, not all; method: immunoSEQ multiplex PCR. D and trimming come from the DNA, and the V and J calls and clone size come from that table. This sample yields 200,000 or so clones, of which over 70% are seen a single time; 17% belongs to the top ten. Germline-derived CDR1 and CDR2 are LGHNA and YNFKEQ. The length of the CDR3 is 17 residues. V lost 5 bases and J lost 4, with 21 bases in between. The chain is built from TRBV4-2 and TRBJ2-1; a weak D match, TRBD1 (5 bases). The sequenced material came from peripheral blood. The sequence derives from a man in his fifties or sixties with active or convalescent COVID-19. CDR3 amino acids: CASSYRSYVDLYNEQFF. The CDR3 DNA sequence: TGTGCCAGCAGCTACAGGTCATACGTCGATTTATACAATGAGCAGTTCTTC.